There are a few counts of the clone carrying this T cell receptor (beta chain). Its target is unknown. A much larger clone differs from this one at a single base, so this may be a read error. A constant-region primer served to make TCR beta cDNA from roughly 460 ng total RNA. Slightly modified ARM-PCR with three nested multiplex PCR rounds yielded TCR beta libraries. Use of TRBV1-TRBV30 forward primers with a C-beta reverse primer characterized the first two PCR rounds, which lasted about 9 cycles each. Each CDR3 protein gets one entry after TCRdb re-called the multiplex PCR reads with MiXCR. This repertoire shows 100,000 or so distinct CDR3 sequences, approximately 71% found once; its top ten account for 9.5% to 10%. This CDR3 spans 14 amino acids. RNA and DNA were co-extracted from 20-30 mg of unsorted bulk tissue. The data belong to a study of tumor-infiltrating lymphocytes in primary liver carcinoma. Study-wide results and limits: In tumor-adjacent and tumor-blood pairs, overlap was lower than in tumor region pairs. Significantly greater top-250-clone fractions characterized tumors relative to blood (p = 0.039).

The sample comprised liver tumor tissue from sampling region 5. Noted subset: tumor region T5, tumor centre. This TCR was sampled from a woman aged 55-75 years with primary liver carcinoma and hepatitis B virus infection. The chain combines TRBV12-3 or TRBV12-4 with TRBJ1-5, with TRBD1 identical over 7 bases. In nucleotides, the CDR3 is TGTGCCGGCAGTTTCGGGACAGTTAATCAGCCCCAGCATTTT. Translation: CAGSFGTVNQPQHF.